The following is a T cell receptor (beta chain) sequence with its context. At one end, the junction sequence differs from germline, possibly due to a read error. These data come from a study of cytomegalovirus exposure and HLA in healthy donors. Vbeta (60) and Jbeta (13) primers were used in the PCR. Some clones are missing from TCRdb's copy, which holds only in-frame ones; the method was immunoSEQ multiplex PCR. The sample has roughly 230,000 clones, approximately 91% seen once; the top ten hold around 1.7%. Germline V lookup: CDR1 MNHEY, CDR2 SMNVEV (reference sequence). This CDR3 is built from 13 residues.

The sequence was obtained from a girl aged 2-10 years in good health and CMV-seronegative. This sequence joins TRBV27 and TRBJ2-7; 9 positions match TRBD1. The sample was PBMCs. CDR3 bases: TGTGCCGGCAGTACGCTGACAGGGGGTGAGCAGTACTTC. Protein: CAGSTLTGGEQYF.